This is a list of T cell receptor beta chains from one sample in a study of T cell responses to AZD1222 COVID-19 vaccine. The assay was immunoSEQ multiplex PCR, and TCRdb's table has in-frame clones only and misses some. This sample has approximately 76,000 clones, with 80% to 85% found just once. The input for sequencing was peripheral blood, taken on day 0 of AZD1222 vaccination. The source is an adult in good health. The CDR3 runs from the conserved cysteine through the conserved F or W. Each record gives: J gene, V gene, clone size, D gene, CDR3 DNA, CDR3 protein. The D gene is left open where the match is weak. Expanded clones are given a class, and other clones once, few, many or no size at all.

J gene: TRBJ2-1; V gene: TRBV5-4; clone size: .; D gene: .; CDR3 DNA: TGTGCCAGCAGCTTGGCCGGGGTCTTCCCGTTCTTC; CDR3 protein: CASSLAGVFPFF
J gene: TRBJ2-2; V gene: TRBV6-4; clone size: .; D gene: TRBD2; CDR3 DNA: TGTGCCAGCAATGACTCGGGAGGGCCCGGGGAGCTGTTTTTT; CDR3 protein: CASNDSGGPGELFF
J gene: TRBJ2-7; V gene: TRBV2; clone size: .; D gene: TRBD1; CDR3 DNA: TGTGCCAGCAGCCCGTACAGGGGGCACCAGTACTTC; CDR3 protein: CASSPYRGHQYF
J gene: TRBJ2-5; V gene: TRBV5-4; clone size: .; D gene: TRBD2; CDR3 DNA: TGTGCCAGCAGCTCATTCGGACTAGCGGGGGACCTTGAGACCCAGTACTTC; CDR3 protein: CASSSFGLAGDLETQYF
J gene: TRBJ2-2; V gene: TRBV24-1; clone size: .; D gene: .; CDR3 DNA: TGTGCCACCAGTGACCCAACAACCAGGGCAACCGAGCTGTTTTTT; CDR3 protein: CATSDPTTRATELFF
J gene: TRBJ2-1; V gene: TRBV6-2/TRBV6-3; clone size: .; D gene: .; CDR3 DNA: TGTGCCAGCAGTTACCACGGGACTCTCCTTTACAATGAGCAGTTCTTC; CDR3 protein: CASSYHGTLLYNEQFF
J gene: TRBJ1-2; V gene: TRBV5-8; clone size: .; D gene: .; CDR3 DNA: TGTGCCAGCAGCTTACAAGGGGCGCGGGGCTACACCTTC; CDR3 protein: CASSLQGARGYTF
J gene: TRBJ1-2; V gene: TRBV3-1/TRBV3-2; clone size: .; D gene: TRBD1; CDR3 DNA: TGTGCCAGCAGCTTATACGAGAACAGGGGGCGAGGCTACACCTTC; CDR3 protein: CASSLYENRGRGYTF
J gene: TRBJ2-1; V gene: TRBV6-4; clone size: .; D gene: TRBD2; CDR3 DNA: TGTGCCAGCAGTGACTCGCGGGGGGGTTCCTACAATGAGCAGTTCTTC; CDR3 protein: CASSDSRGGSYNEQFF
J gene: TRBJ1-1; V gene: TRBV6-2/TRBV6-3; clone size: .; D gene: TRBD1; CDR3 DNA: TGTGCCAGCAGTTACTCGGTGCAGGGGGGGACTGAAGCTTTCTTT; CDR3 protein: CASSYSVQGGTEAFF
J gene: TRBJ1-1; V gene: TRBV4-1; clone size: .; D gene: .; CDR3 DNA: TGCGCCAGCAGCCCCTACCCCGGGAACACTGAAGCTTTCTTT; CDR3 protein: CASSPYPGNTEAFF
J gene: TRBJ2-3; V gene: TRBV6-5; clone size: .; D gene: TRBD2; CDR3 DNA: TGTGCCAGCATCCGATTTGCGGGAGGTACAGATACGCAGTATTTT; CDR3 protein: CASIRFAGGTDTQYF
J gene: TRBJ2-1; V gene: TRBV27; clone size: .; D gene: .; CDR3 DNA: TGTGCCAGCAGTTTATCAGGAATCCGGTACAATGAGCAGTTCTTC; CDR3 protein: CASSLSGIRYNEQFF
J gene: TRBJ1-5; V gene: TRBV7-8; clone size: .; D gene: .; CDR3 DNA: TGTGCCAGCAGCTTAGCCCCTCACACTAGCAATCAGCCCCAGCATTTT; CDR3 protein: CASSLAPHTSNQPQHF
J gene: TRBJ1-1; V gene: TRBV6-1; clone size: .; D gene: .; CDR3 DNA: TGTGCCAGCAGTGAAGATGGGACGGGCACTGAAGCTTTCTTT; CDR3 protein: CASSEDGTGTEAFF
J gene: TRBJ1-1; V gene: TRBV6-2/TRBV6-3; clone size: .; D gene: .; CDR3 DNA: TGTGCCAGCAGTTACAGTATCATGAACACTGAAGCTTTCTTT; CDR3 protein: CASSYSIMNTEAFF
J gene: TRBJ2-7; V gene: TRBV6-2/TRBV6-3; clone size: .; D gene: .; CDR3 DNA: TGTGCCAGCAGTCTCCGGGACAACAGCGAGCAGTACTTC; CDR3 protein: CASSLRDNSEQYF
J gene: TRBJ2-2; V gene: TRBV9; clone size: .; D gene: .; CDR3 DNA: TGTGCCAGCAGCCGGGATGGGGGCCCGAACACCGGGGAGCTGTTTTTT; CDR3 protein: CASSRDGGPNTGELFF
J gene: TRBJ2-1; V gene: TRBV19; clone size: .; D gene: .; CDR3 DNA: TGTGCCAGTAGTATCGGAGGGTTAGAGCAGTTCTTC; CDR3 protein: CASSIGGLEQFF
J gene: TRBJ1-1; V gene: TRBV3-1/TRBV3-2; clone size: .; D gene: .; CDR3 DNA: TGTGCCAGCAGCCAGGGCCACGCGACCCTAAACACTGAAGCTTTCTTT; CDR3 protein: CASSQGHATLNTEAFF
J gene: TRBJ1-2; V gene: TRBV5-6; clone size: .; D gene: .; CDR3 DNA: TGTGCCAGCAGCTTGTCGCAGGGAGCCTACACCTTC; CDR3 protein: CASSLSQGAYTF
J gene: TRBJ2-1; V gene: TRBV14; clone size: .; D gene: TRBD2; CDR3 DNA: TGTGCCAGCAGCCAGCTAGCGGCCCTCTACAATGAGCAGTTCTTC; CDR3 protein: CASSQLAALYNEQFF
J gene: TRBJ2-2; V gene: TRBV5-5; clone size: .; D gene: .; CDR3 DNA: TGTGCCAGCAGCTTGCAGTTCGCGGGACCGAACACCGGGGAGCTGTTTTTT; CDR3 protein: CASSLQFAGPNTGELFF
J gene: TRBJ1-4; V gene: TRBV7-9; clone size: .; D gene: .; CDR3 DNA: TGTGCCAGCAGCCTGGAGGCCGTAGCTAATGAAAAACTGTTTTTT; CDR3 protein: CASSLEAVANEKLFF
J gene: TRBJ1-3; V gene: TRBV30; clone size: .; D gene: .; CDR3 DNA: TGTGCCTGGAACCCCGGATTAAACACCATATATTTT; CDR3 protein: CAWNPGLNTIYF
J gene: TRBJ1-2; V gene: TRBV5-6; clone size: .; D gene: .; CDR3 DNA: TGTGCCAGCAGCTCTCCTGGATCCGGTAGTGTGATCTATGGCTACACCTTC; CDR3 protein: CASSSPGSGSVIYGYTF
J gene: TRBJ1-4; V gene: TRBV7-9; clone size: .; D gene: .; CDR3 DNA: TGTGCCAGCAGCTTAGATGAAAAACTGTTTTTT; CDR3 protein: CASSLDEKLFF
J gene: TRBJ1-3; V gene: TRBV5-5; clone size: .; D gene: TRBD1; CDR3 DNA: TGTGCCAGTAATAAACAGGGGAGTCCGGGAAACACCATATATTTT; CDR3 protein: CASNKQGSPGNTIYF
J gene: TRBJ1-1; V gene: TRBV4-3; clone size: .; D gene: TRBD1; CDR3 DNA: TGCGCCAGCAGCCAAGACGATACAGGGGACGCCACTGAAGCTTTCTTT; CDR3 protein: CASSQDDTGDATEAFF
J gene: TRBJ1-6; V gene: TRBV18; clone size: .; D gene: TRBD1; CDR3 DNA: TGTGCCAGCTCACCAACCGGGACAGAGAATTCACCCCTCCACTTT; CDR3 protein: CASSPTGTENSPLHF
J gene: TRBJ1-3; V gene: TRBV3-1/TRBV3-2; clone size: .; D gene: .; CDR3 DNA: TGTGCCAGCAGCCAAGATTGGGTCAAGAGCGGATCTGGAAACACCATATATTTT; CDR3 protein: CASSQDWVKSGSGNTIYF
J gene: TRBJ1-4; V gene: TRBV15; clone size: .; D gene: .; CDR3 DNA: TGTGCCACCAGCGCGACAGTATACGTTCTCCAGGGTAATGAAAAACTGTTTTTT; CDR3 protein: CATSATVYVLQGNEKLFF
J gene: TRBJ1-1; V gene: TRBV2; clone size: .; D gene: .; CDR3 DNA: TGTGCCAGCAGTAGCGAGGTGAACACTGAAGCTTTCTTT; CDR3 protein: CASSSEVNTEAFF
J gene: TRBJ2-7; V gene: TRBV6-5; clone size: .; D gene: .; CDR3 DNA: TGTGCCAGCAGCAAGGCAGACAGGCACTACTTC; CDR3 protein: CASSKADRHYF
J gene: TRBJ2-2; V gene: TRBV7-8; clone size: once; D gene: .; CDR3 DNA: TGTGCCAGCAGCCCGATCACCGGGGAGCTGTTTTTT; CDR3 protein: CASSPITGELFF
J gene: TRBJ1-2; V gene: TRBV7-8; clone size: .; D gene: .; CDR3 DNA: TGTGCCAGCAGCTTATATTCGGCACCTTCTAACTATGGCTACACCTTC; CDR3 protein: CASSLYSAPSNYGYTF
J gene: TRBJ1-2; V gene: TRBV11-2; clone size: .; D gene: TRBD1; CDR3 DNA: TGTGCCAGCAGCTTAGGGGGACAGGGGTTAGATGGCTACACCTTC; CDR3 protein: CASSLGGQGLDGYTF
J gene: TRBJ1-2; V gene: TRBV5-8; clone size: .; D gene: .; CDR3 DNA: TGTGCCAGCAGCGCTAACTATGGCTACACCTTC; CDR3 protein: CASSANYGYTF
J gene: TRBJ2-3; V gene: TRBV18; clone size: .; D gene: .; CDR3 DNA: TGTGCCAGCTCCCGCAAGGAGGGCACAGATACGCAGTATTTT; CDR3 protein: CASSRKEGTDTQYF
J gene: TRBJ1-4; V gene: TRBV7-9; clone size: .; D gene: .; CDR3 DNA: TGTGCCAGCAGCGATTACCGGGACTCCGAAAAACTGTTTTTT; CDR3 protein: CASSDYRDSEKLFF
J gene: TRBJ1-3; V gene: TRBV19; clone size: .; D gene: .; CDR3 DNA: TGTGCCAGTAATGAAAGGCAGGGGAGGCACACCATATATTTT; CDR3 protein: CASNERQGRHTIYF
J gene: TRBJ1-2; V gene: TRBV5-8; clone size: .; D gene: .; CDR3 DNA: TGTGCCAGCAGTCGGAGGGGTACCCCAGGGGAACATGGCTACACCTTC; CDR3 protein: CASSRRGTPGEHGYTF
J gene: TRBJ1-2; V gene: TRBV5-1; clone size: .; D gene: .; CDR3 DNA: TGCGCCAGCAGCTCCACGGGGTCGAGAAACTATGGCTACACCTTC; CDR3 protein: CASSSTGSRNYGYTF
J gene: TRBJ1-3; V gene: TRBV5-1; clone size: .; D gene: .; CDR3 DNA: TGCGCCAGCACGGAAGGGGGTTTGGGAAACACCATATATTTT; CDR3 protein: CASTEGGLGNTIYF
J gene: TRBJ2-7; V gene: TRBV29-1; clone size: .; D gene: .; CDR3 DNA: TGCAGCGTTGAACCCGGGGGGCCGGGAGAGCAGTACTTC; CDR3 protein: CSVEPGGPGEQYF
J gene: TRBJ2-5; V gene: TRBV3-1/TRBV3-2; clone size: .; D gene: .; CDR3 DNA: TGTGCCAGCAGCCAGAGCGGTACTGGGAGAGGGACCCAGTACTTC; CDR3 protein: CASSQSGTGRGTQYF
J gene: TRBJ1-6; V gene: TRBV19; clone size: .; D gene: .; CDR3 DNA: TGTGCCAGTAGTATAGACGATTATTCACCCCTCCACTTT; CDR3 protein: CASSIDDYSPLHF
J gene: TRBJ2-7; V gene: TRBV2; clone size: .; D gene: TRBD1; CDR3 DNA: TGTGCCAGCAGCGGGGGACAGGGCGTCTACGAGCAGTACTTC; CDR3 protein: CASSGGQGVYEQYF
J gene: TRBJ1-1; V gene: TRBV6-5; clone size: .; D gene: .; CDR3 DNA: TGTGCCAGCAGTTACTCCGCGGGGAACACTGAAGCTTTCTTT; CDR3 protein: CASSYSAGNTEAFF
J gene: TRBJ1-1; V gene: TRBV7-2; clone size: few; D gene: .; CDR3 DNA: TGTGCCAGCAGCCCCCGTGAGGGGACTGAAGCTTTCTTT; CDR3 protein: CASSPREGTEAFF
J gene: TRBJ2-7; V gene: TRBV5-1; clone size: few; D gene: TRBD2; CDR3 DNA: TGCGCCAGCAGTCGTCTAGCGGGGAGAGACTACGAGCAGTACTTC; CDR3 protein: CASSRLAGRDYEQYF
J gene: TRBJ2-3; V gene: TRBV30; clone size: .; D gene: TRBD2; CDR3 DNA: TGTGCCTGGAGTGGCTGGCGGGGGGGCGGTGGGGCAGATACGCAGTATTTT; CDR3 protein: CAWSGWRGGGGADTQYF
J gene: TRBJ1-6; V gene: TRBV19; clone size: .; D gene: .; CDR3 DNA: TGTGCCAGTGCCCGGTCCGACCGGAATTCACCCCTCCACTTT; CDR3 protein: CASARSDRNSPLHF